Below, 13 T cell receptor beta chains from the same sample are listed, as sequenced in a study of Graves' ophthalmopathy and Graves' hyperthyroidism. RNA transcripts were the template, and TCR beta CDR3 regions were amplified from them. First-round RT-PCR employed HTBI primers, with a second-round multiplex PCR after it. TCRdb itself ran the multiplex PCR reads through MiXCR, one entry per CDR3 protein. The sample consists of 600,000 to 700,000 distinct CDR3 sequences, under 50% of them appearing once. Sequencing input: peripheral blood. The source of these receptors is an adult man with Graves' ophthalmopathy.

Details on this clonotype: Being one base from a much bigger clone, this may be a read error. The chain joins TRBV13 to TRBJ1-1; 8 nucleotides align to TRBD1. V was clipped by 5 bases and J by 4 bases; unmatched bases: 9. This CDR3 is 15 amino acids long. CDR1 is PRHDT, CDR2 FYEKMQ, per germline (reference sequence). The CDR3 coding sequence is TGTGCCAGCAGCGTAAGGGACAGGTATCCCACTGAAGCTTTCTTT. Amino acid sequence: CASSVRDRYPTEAFF.

This clonotype was seen repeatedly, ten times or more. V gene TRBV25-1 combines with J gene TRBJ2-2; D is unclear. CDR1 MGHDK and CDR2 SYGVNS come from the germline V gene. The CDR3 has 13 amino acids. Trimming removed 4 bases from V and 8 bases from J, with 11 bases in between. CDR3 bases: TGTGCCAGCAGTGGCGACAACTGGGGGGAGCTGTTTTTT. It specifies CASSGDNWGELFF.

V and J are TRBV7-8 and TRBJ2-7, with 10 nucleotides matching TRBD2. Germline V lookup: CDR1 SGHVS, CDR2 FQNEAQ. After removal of 5 bases from V and 4 bases from J, the junction contained 14 bases not matched to a gene. CDR3 length equals 17 residues. This CDR3 is CASSAFGSSGSQYEQYF. The CDR3 region has the DNA TGTGCCAGCAGCGCGTTTGGGTCTAGCGGGAGTCAATACGAGCAGTACTTC.

This clonotype was seen ten or more times. This rearrangement joins TRBV7-9 to TRBJ1-1, with D perhaps TRBD1 (6 bases). The CDR3 is made up of 13 amino acids. With 5 bases removed from V and 6 bases from J, the gap between germline ends came to 13 bases. The V gene's germline CDR1 is SEHNR and CDR2 FQNEAQ (reference sequence). The chain's CDR3 is CASSLRTVSEAFF. In DNA form, the CDR3 reads TGTGCCAGCAGCCTGCGGACAGTGTCTGAAGCTTTCTTT. Combining the CDR3 with reference TRBV7-9 and TRBJ1-1 gives the whole variable domain DTGVSQNPRHKITKRGQNVTFRCDPISEHNRLYWYRQTLGQGPEFLTYFQNEAQLEKSRLLSDRFSAERPKGSFSTLEIQRTEQGDSAMYLCASSLRTVSEAFFGQGTRLTVV.

Comment on this clonotype: With a much larger clone just one base away, this may be a read error. The chain employs TRBV7-8 and TRBJ2-7; D possibly uses TRBD1 or TRBD2 (6 bases each). Per germline, CDR1 SGHVS and CDR2 FQNEAQ. Trimming took off 5 bases at V and 9 bases at J, with 20 bases between the two ends. The CDR3 spans 14 residues. The DNA for the CDR3 is TGTGCCAGCAGCCCTTCGGGTATCGGAGGGGGGCAGTACTTC. Its protein is CASSPSGIGGGQYF.

At least ten counts were recorded for this clonotype. The V and J genes are TRBV20-1 and TRBJ1-5, with TRBD1 as a possible D gene (5 bases). In germline, CDR1 is DFQATT, CDR2 SNEGSKA (reference sequence). The V end was cut by 0 bases, the J end by 4 bases, with 16 bases between. This CDR3 has 16 amino acids. The CDR3 DNA is TGCAGTGCTAGAGATTCAGGGAAGGGTTATAATCAGCCCCAGCATTTT. Its protein product is CSARDSGKGYNQPQHF.

This clonotype was found a few times. The chain joins TRBV9 to TRBJ2-5, with 7 positions matching TRBD1. The CDR3 is 16 amino acids. CDR1 SGDLS and CDR2 YYNGEE come from the germline V gene. Trimming cost V 0 bases and J 1 base; bases outside gene matches: 6. CDR3 loop: CASSVAGTAVQETQYF. CDR3 bases: TGTGCCAGCAGCGTAGCTGGGACAGCGGTCCAAGAGACCCAGTACTTC.

This clonotype was recorded at least ten times. V usage is TRBV19 and J usage is TRBJ1-4, with D tentatively TRBD1 (5 bases). CDR3 length equals 16 residues. Trimming cost V 5 bases and J 4 bases, with 17 bases left between them. Germline CDR1 and CDR2: LNHDA and SQIVND (reference sequence). The CDR3 region is CASSPRPTDHNEKLFF. Written as DNA, the CDR3 is TGTGCCAGTAGTCCGAGACCGACAGACCATAATGAAAAACTGTTTTTT. Variable domain in full (rest from reference TRBV19 and TRBJ1-4): DGGITQSPKYLFRKEGQNVTLSCEQNLNHDAMYWYRQDPGQGLRLIYYSQIVNDFQKGDIAEGYSVSREKKESFPLTVTSAQKNPTAFYLCASSPRPTDHNEKLFFGSGTQLSVL.

The rearrangement joins TRBV24-1 to TRBJ2-3; possible D gene TRBD1, 6 bases. CDR3 size: 11 residues. Trimming left V 6 bases short and J 6 bases short, with 6 bases between. Germline V gene lookup returns CDR1 KGHDR and CDR2 SFDVKD. CDR3 nucleotides: TGTGCCACCAGTCAGGGGGATACGCAGTATTTT. This gives the protein CATSQGDTQYF.

The V call is TRBV6-2 or TRBV6-3, the J call TRBJ2-7; D is undetermined. Germline V gene lookup returns CDR1 MNHEY and CDR2 SVGEGT. The CDR3 runs 14 residues. V was trimmed by 0 bases and J by 3 bases, leaving 9 bases between them. The CDR3, as DNA: TGTGCCAGCAGTTACTCAGGTCAGTTCTACGAGCAGTACTTC. Translation gives CASSYSGQFYEQYF.

This chain links TRBV20-1 with TRBJ2-3; 7 bases line up with TRBD2. This CDR3 comprises 19 residues. CDR1 is DFQATT and CDR2 is SNEGSKA in the germline V gene (reference sequence). Germline trimming cut 3 bases from V and 2 bases from J; bases unmatched to any gene: 20. CDR3 bases: TGCAGTGCTAGCCTTCTACCCGGCGGGAGTAAGCGGAACACAGATACGCAGTATTTT. This encodes CSASLLPGGSKRNTDTQYF.

This clonotype was picked up many times. The rearrangement joins TRBV2 to TRBJ2-2; D might be TRBD1 (5 bases). V dropped 7 bases and J dropped 3 bases, with 12 bases sitting between them. The CDR3 runs 14 residues. CDR1 is SNHLY and CDR2 is FYNNEI in the germline V gene. CDR3: CASTPGHDTGELFF. CDR3 coding DNA: TGTGCCAGCACCCCAGGACACGACACCGGGGAGCTGTTTTTT.

V gene TRBV30 combines with J gene TRBJ1-1; tentative D call: TRBD1 (6 bases). The CDR3 is 12 amino acids. Trimming shortened V by 3 bases and J by 4 bases, and 9 bases separated the two germline ends. Germline V gene sequence: CDR1 GTSNPN, CDR2 SVGIG (reference sequence). CDR3 in DNA: TGTGCCTGGAGGGGGACACTCACTGAAGCTTTCTTT. It specifies CAWRGTLTEAFF.